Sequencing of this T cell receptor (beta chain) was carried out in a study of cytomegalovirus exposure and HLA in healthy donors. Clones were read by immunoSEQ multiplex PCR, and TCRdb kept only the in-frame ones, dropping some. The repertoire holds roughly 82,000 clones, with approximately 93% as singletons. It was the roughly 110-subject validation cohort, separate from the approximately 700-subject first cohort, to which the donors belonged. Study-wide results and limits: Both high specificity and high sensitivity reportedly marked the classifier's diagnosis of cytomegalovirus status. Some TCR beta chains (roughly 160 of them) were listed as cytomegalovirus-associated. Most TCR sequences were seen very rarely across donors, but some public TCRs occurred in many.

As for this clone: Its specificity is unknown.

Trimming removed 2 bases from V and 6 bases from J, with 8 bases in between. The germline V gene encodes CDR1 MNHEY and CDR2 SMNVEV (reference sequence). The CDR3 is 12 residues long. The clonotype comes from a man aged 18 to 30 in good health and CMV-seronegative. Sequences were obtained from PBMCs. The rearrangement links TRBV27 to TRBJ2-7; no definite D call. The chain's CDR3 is CASSLLGAEQYF. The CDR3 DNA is TGTGCCAGCAGTTTACTAGGTGCCGAGCAGTACTTC.